This T cell receptor (beta chain) was identified in a study of shared clonotypes between healthy human individuals (TCRdb year 2020). Looking at the study overall: The cohort included three men and a couple of women between 18 and 49 years of age. For each donor, CD4 naive and CD4 memory were each run on three plates, CD8 naive on two plates, and CD8 memory on one plate. Blood TCR repertoires of roughly five healthy adults were deeply sequenced to estimate repertoire size and the extent of clonotype sharing between individuals. Libraries were prepared and TCR repertoires were sequenced by different laboratories using diverse techniques, in order to increase sequencing depth and limit assay-specific biases. Per donor, leukapheresis produced somewhere between about 0.85 and 10 billion PBMCs. General findings and caveats noted by the study authors: Higher generation probabilities were observed for clonotypes shared by all four sorted-subset donors than for non-shared clonotypes. Across a handful of donors, approximately 4.6% of naive CD4, 3% to 4% of naive CD8, approximately 2.5% of memory CD4, and approximately 0.4% of memory CD8 clonotypes were shared. The genetic and exposure-history diversity represented was limited by the small number of donors. Incomplete sequencing was indicated by rarefaction of sorted-subset datasets, despite the large sequencing depth. Larger estimated clonotype richness was generally found for naive subsets than for memory subsets. Sampling was limited to blood, and TCR repertoires in tissue likely differ from TCR repertoires in blood. Based on pairwise subsampling, the degree of clonotype sharing among donors was expected to be affected by sequencing depth.

Using the deep immunoSEQ assay, multiplex PCR amplified TCR CDR3 regions from genomic DNA. Extracted genomic DNA from each cell subset was spread evenly across all wells of several immunoSEQ 96-well plates, with each plate serving as a replicate. For sorted subsets, about 200 ng genomic DNA, equal to tens of thousands of T cell genomes, was loaded into each replicate PCR. The purified libraries were quantified using a Qubit 3.0 fluorometer, sized with a Bioanalyzer 2100, and then quantified again using the KAPA Library Quantification kit. Each immunoSEQ 96-well plate was sequenced on its own single-read 150-cycle Illumina NextSeq 550 flow cell. In the paper's pipeline: Because the immunoSEQ output held only junctional sequences and lacked quality scores, the filtering could not match the filtering applied to full-length reads. Sequences were annotated with PyIR, a Python wrapper for IgBLAST v1.9, and V/J genes and CDR3 were assigned using IMGT germline references. Reads were filtered out if the reads had weak V/J assignments (E-value above 1e-6), no CDR3, stop codons, out-of-frame junctions, or ambiguous translated residues. V3J clonotypes were defined by identical inferred V gene, J gene, and CDR3 amino acid sequence. To compute the percentage overlap between repertoires, the number of shared unique clonotypes was divided by the size of the smaller repertoire. Three approaches were used to assess repertoire richness: RTK rarefaction, the Chao1 estimator, and Recon v2.1 estimates of unobserved clonotypes. For all TCRbeta clonotypes obtained by the gDNA method from several donors, generation probabilities were computed with OLGA. This is the immuneACCESS table as TCRdb keeps it, with only in-frame sequences that have V and J called. A part of the clones is gone; compared with another copy, unresolved V genes explain less than half, and the rest is unexplained. V and J calls and clone size are copied from that table; D and trimming were computed from the DNA. The sample profile shows around 1 million clones; around 80% of them were found once. Around 1.4% of the sample is in the top ten clones.

The CDR3 runs 15 amino acids, cysteine and phenylalanine included. The entry retains the CDR3 DNA only, 45 bases that are in frame from base 1. CDR1 and CDR2 (SGHTA, FQGNSA) derive from the germline V gene. V was cut back by 4 bases and J by 1 base, leaving a gap of 14 bases between them. As concerns this clone: No antigen is known for it. Per-nucleotide qualities are absent, and no much larger clonotype sits a single base away. Other DNA sequences in this sample translate to the same CDR3.

The donors were healthy, HIV-negative adults with no recently reported acute infections or vaccinations. All donors were Caucasian adults living in Nashville, Tennessee, USA. Magnetic negative selection was used to enrich CD4+ T cells, after which naive cells were positively selected on CD45RA and the negative fraction became the memory subset. Blood was obtained by leukapheresis, after which PBMCs were separated by Ficoll-Histopaque density gradient centrifugation and cryopreserved in liquid nitrogen vapor phase. Analytical flow cytometry was used to check the purity and quantity of each magnetically sorted T cell population. Genomic DNA was isolated from each sorted fraction and quantified by UV absorbance on a Nanodrop 2000c.

The clonotype originates from a man younger than 35 in good health. Sequencing used memory CD4+ T cells sorted from blood. The label giving this sample's cell subset or site can be read as: CD45RA-negative fraction. This chain joins TRBV7-2 to TRBJ2-7, with TRBD2 perhaps the D gene, on 6 matching bases. The DNA sequence follows: TGTGCCAGCAGCTCCTCTGGGGGGTCTTCCTACGAGCAGTACTTC. It codes for CASSSSGGSSYEQYF. Reference TRBV7-2 and TRBJ2-7 genes cover what lies past the CDR3, so the full variable domain is GAGVSQSPSNKVTEKGKDVELRCDPISGHTALYWYRQSLGQGLEFLIYFQGNSAPDKSGLPSDRFSAERTGGSVSTLTIQRTQQEDSAVYLCASSSSGGSSYEQYFGPGTRLTVT.